Below, 20 T cell receptor beta chains from the same sample are listed, as sequenced in a study of neoadjuvant anti-PD-1 for oral cavity cancer. Assay: immunoSEQ multiplex PCR; the TCRdb copy retains only in-frame clones and omits some. The sample holds roughly 32,000 clones, roughly 80% seen once. Time point indicated: after neoadjuvant nivolumab, at surgical resection. Sequenced material: PBMCs, taken after nivolumab (anti-PD-1) treatment. The source is a person between 40 and 85 years old with oral cavity squamous cell carcinoma.

For the CDR3, the DNA is TGTGCCAGCAGTCGTCCCTCCCGGATAACCTACGAGCAGTACTTC. Translated, it gives CASSRPSRITYEQYF. V and J are TRBV6-6 and TRBJ2-7; D remains unclear. V was cut by 5 bases and J by 2 bases, with 16 bases left in between. Germline V lookup: CDR1 MNHNY, CDR2 SVGAGI (reference sequence). The CDR3 totals 15 residues.

V gene TRBV6-4 combines with J gene TRBJ1-2; D is uncertain. V gave up 3 bases and J gave up 0 bases, with 5 bases separating them. The CDR3 runs to 13 residues. Looked up from germline, CDR1 is MRHNA and CDR2 is SNTAGT. Here the CDR3 reads CASSERANYGYTF. The DNA for the CDR3 is TGTGCCAGCAGTGAAAGGGCTAACTATGGCTACACCTTC.

This rearrangement joins TRBV19 to TRBJ2-5; D unresolved. This CDR3 is built from 11 residues. V was clipped by 9 bases and J by 1 base, with 6 bases between them. The V gene's germline CDR1 is LNHDA and CDR2 SQIVND (reference sequence). CDR3: CARDSQETQYF. Written as DNA, the CDR3 is TGTGCCAGAGACTCCCAAGAGACCCAGTACTTC.

This clone is termed medium-sized. V and J are TRBV6-5 and TRBJ2-7; TRBD2 might be the D (6 bases). CDR1 MNHEY and CDR2 SVGAGI come from the germline V gene. Trimming removed 0 bases from V and 2 bases from J, with 8 bases in between. The CDR3 loop spans 14 amino acids. The CDR3 DNA follows: TGTGCCAGCAGTTACTCGGAGGGTACCTACGAGCAGTACTTC. Its translation: CASSYSEGTYEQYF.

The chain joins TRBV7-9 to TRBJ2-7; D remains unclear. The germline V and J ends were trimmed by 4 bases and 6 bases, with 16 bases remaining between them. Germline CDR1 SEHNR, CDR2 FQNEAQ (reference sequence). The CDR3 is 14 residues long. CDR3 sequence (DNA): TGTGCCAGCAGCTCCCGTTTTAGGCCCATCGAGCAGTACTTC. This gives the protein CASSSRFRPIEQYF.

In its sample, this clone was seen a few times. Mismatch with germline at one junction end may stem from a read error. The chain recombines TRBV7-9 with TRBJ1-2; 10 bases fit TRBD1. Per the germline V gene, CDR1 is SEHNR and CDR2 is FQNEAQ (reference sequence). The CDR3 runs to 12 residues. DNA of the CDR3: TGTGCCAGCAGCGCCGGGGACAGGGGATTCCTCTTC. It codes for CASSAGDRGFLF.

In this sample, this clone turned up once. This chain links TRBV4-1 with TRBJ2-1; 8 positions agree with TRBD1. Losses at the gene ends were 3 bases for V and 5 bases for J; bases not matched to a gene: 3. Germline V gene data show CDR1 as MGHRA and CDR2 as YSYEKL. This CDR3 contains 14 residues. The CDR3 DNA follows: TGCGCCAGCAGCCACCGGACAGGGAACAATGAGCAGTTCTTC. It encodes CASSHRTGNNEQFF.

This chain joins TRBV19 and TRBJ2-3; D not resolved. V lost 5 bases to trimming and J lost 6 bases, with 15 bases between them. The germline V gene has CDR1 LNHDA and CDR2 SQIVND (reference sequence). CDR3 size: 14 residues. The CDR3 protein is CASSGGGTGDTQYF. The CDR3 coding sequence is TGTGCCAGTAGTGGTGGCGGAACTGGGGATACGCAGTATTTT.

This clone was seen more than once but under ten times. V gene TRBV2 combines with J gene TRBJ1-2; D uncertain. The CDR3 consists of 13 residues. CDR1 is SNHLY and CDR2 is FYNNEI in the germline V gene. V lost 4 bases, J lost 3 bases, and 9 bases lay in between. This CDR3 is CASSAGDYYGYTF. CDR3 bases: TGTGCCAGCAGTGCGGGAGACTACTATGGCTACACCTTC. The full variable domain, in which reference TRBV2 and TRBJ1-2 provide the parts outside the CDR3, is EPEVTQTPSHQVTQMGQEVILRCVPISNHLYFYWYRQILGQKVEFLVSFYNNEISEKSEIFDDQFSVERPDGSNFTLKIRSTKLEDSAMYFCASSAGDYYGYTFGSGTRLTVV.

The table lists this clone with a few counts. V usage is TRBV4-2 and J usage is TRBJ1-2; 7 bases map to TRBD1. This CDR3 is built from 16 residues. From germline, CDR1 is LGHNA and CDR2 YNFKEQ. Losses at the gene ends were 0 bases for V and 4 bases for J; bases not matched to a gene: 8. Here the CDR3 reads CASSQDVQGGGYGYTF. CDR3 in DNA: TGTGCCAGCAGCCAAGATGTCCAGGGGGGTGGCTATGGCTACACCTTC.

CDR3 in DNA: TGTGCTAGTGGTTTGGTGGGTATGAACTATGGCTACACCTTC. Its translation: CASGLVGMNYGYTF. The chain is built from TRBV12-5 and TRBJ1-2; D remains unclear. Looked up from germline, CDR1 is LGHNT and CDR2 is FRNRAP. The CDR3 spans 14 residues. The V gene lost 0 bases and the J gene lost 2 bases, with 7 bases spanning the gap.

This chain joins TRBV7-7 and TRBJ2-5; tentative D call: TRBD2 (5 bases). The CDR3 is 15 residues long. Germline V gives CDR1 SSHAT, CDR2 FNYEAQ (reference sequence). Trimming left V 1 base short and J 3 bases short, with 12 bases between. CDR3 nucleotide sequence: TGTGCCAGCAGCTTAGGGGCAACTAGTAAAGAGACCCAGTACTTC. It encodes CASSLGATSKETQYF.

V usage is TRBV5-1 and J usage is TRBJ2-1; 11 bases match TRBD2. The germline V gene encodes CDR1 SGHRS and CDR2 YFSETQ. The V gene end was trimmed by 1 base and the J gene end by 8 bases; junction bases not matched to a gene: 8. This CDR3 is built from 16 residues. CDR3 protein: CASSLSPSGGRDEQFF. The CDR3 DNA reads as TGCGCCAGCAGCTTGTCTCCTAGCGGGGGGCGCGATGAGCAGTTCTTC.

V usage is TRBV7-2 and J usage is TRBJ2-5, with D unclear. The V gene's germline CDR1 is SGHTA and CDR2 FQGNSA. The CDR3 extends over 14 amino acids. Trimming removed 3 bases from V and 0 bases from J, with 8 bases in between. The CDR3 region has the DNA TGTGCCAGCAGCTTCTACGGGTACCAAGAGACCCAGTACTTC. As protein: CASSFYGYQETQYF.

This clone occurred once. The rearrangement links TRBV13 to TRBJ2-3; D is undetermined. The CDR3 totals 14 residues. Trimming stripped 0 bases from V and 3 bases from J, with 7 bases between. The germline V gene encodes CDR1 PRHDT and CDR2 FYEKMQ (reference sequence). The CDR3 protein is CASSLGASTDTQYF. CDR3 DNA: TGTGCCAGCAGCTTAGGGGCCAGTACAGATACGCAGTATTTT.

Turning to this clone: Other DNA sequences in the sample encode the same CDR3. The chain joins TRBV6-5 to TRBJ2-3; D is unclear. V dropped 2 bases and J dropped 6 bases, with 12 bases sitting between them. The CDR3 consists of 14 residues. Germline assignment: CDR1 MNHEY and CDR2 SVGAGI. CDR3 amino acids: CASSYRGRTDTQYF. The CDR3, as DNA: TGTGCCAGCAGTTACCGAGGACGTACCGATACGCAGTATTTT.

This chain connects TRBV11-2 to TRBJ2-3, with 8 bases that match TRBD2. The V segment lost 5 bases and the J segment 4 bases; nucleotides outside the gene matches: 5. This CDR3 spans 14 amino acids. Germline loops: CDR1 SGHAT, CDR2 FQNNGV. The CDR3 nucleotides read TGTGCCAGCAGCCTCGAGCGGGGGTCAGATACGCAGTATTTT. This encodes CASSLERGSDTQYF.

This clone was found once. This chain joins TRBV10-2 and TRBJ1-5; D gene unclear. CDR1 is WSHSY, CDR2 SAAADI, per germline. V lost 0 bases and J lost 0, with 15 bases in between. CDR3 length: 18 residues. Here the CDR3 DNA reads TGCGCCAGCAGTGAGTCGGGTCACCAGTTGTTTAGCAATCAGCCCCAGCATTTT. Its translation: CASSESGHQLFSNQPQHF.

The chain couples TRBV10-3 to TRBJ2-3; 11 nucleotides line up with TRBD1. The junction had 3 bases not matched to a gene; V was cut back by 5 bases and J by 2 bases. The CDR3 runs 15 residues. Germline-derived CDR1 and CDR2 are ENHRY and SYGVKD. CDR3 DNA sequence: TGTGCCATCAGTCGGACAGGGGGCTTCACAGATACGCAGTATTTT. Protein sequence: CAISRTGGFTDTQYF.

The chain combines TRBV7-2 with TRBJ2-7, with a tentative D call TRBD2 (5 bases). V was pared by 1 base and J by 5 bases, with 15 bases between. CDR1 is SGHTA, CDR2 FQGNSA, per germline. CDR3 length equals 15 residues. The CDR3 is CASSLDGRGVDEQYF. CDR3 in DNA: TGTGCCAGCAGCTTAGACGGCCGGGGTGTTGACGAGCAGTACTTC.